This entry lists 14 T cell receptor beta chains sequenced from one sample in a study of blood T cell repertoires in COVID-19. Only in-frame clones appear in the TCRdb table, and some are missing; sequencing was by immunoSEQ multiplex PCR. The repertoire has roughly 340,000 clones, approximately 92% of them found once; the top ten carry 1%. The sequenced material came from PBMCs or T cells enriched from blood (not recorded which). Receptor source: a man between 18 and 35 years old who had recovered from COVID-19.

This chain links TRBV6-2 or TRBV6-3 with TRBJ1-5; the match to TRBD1 covers 8 bases. There are 19 residues in the CDR3. Germline V gene lookup returns CDR1 MNHEY and CDR2 SVGEGT. Trimming cost V 2 bases and J 0 bases; bases outside gene matches: 12. CDR3 loop: CASSYARRTGIHSNQPQHF. CDR3 DNA sequence: TGTGCCAGCAGTTACGCCCGGCGGACAGGGATTCATAGCAATCAGCCCCAGCATTTT.

The V gene is TRBV15, the J gene TRBJ1-2; perhaps TRBD1 as D (6 bases). V lost 5 bases and J 4 bases, leaving 20 bases between the germline ends. CDR1 and CDR2 (germline): LNHNV, YYDKDF (reference sequence). This CDR3 has 16 residues. CDR3 in amino acids: CATSLVDRGGVYGYTF. For the CDR3, the DNA is TGTGCCACCAGCCTCGTAGACCGGGGGGGCGTCTATGGCTACACCTTC. Drawing the rest from reference TRBV15 and TRBJ1-2, the complete variable domain is DAMVIQNPRYQVTQFGKPVTLSCSQTLNHNVMYWYQQKSSQAPKLLFHYYDKDFNNEADTPDNFQSRRPNTSFCFLDIRSPGLGDTAMYLCATSLVDRGGVYGYTFGSGTRLTVV.

About this clone: The sample holds other DNA sequences that translate to the same CDR3. V is TRBV28 and J is TRBJ2-7; 7 bases are shared with TRBD1. This CDR3 region has 13 residues. The germline CDR1 and CDR2 sequences are MDHEN and SYDVKM. The junction had 1 base not matched to a gene; V was cut back by 3 bases and J by 2 bases. In DNA, the CDR3 is TGTGCCAGCAGTTTGGGACAGACCTACGAGCAGTACTTC. Protein product: CASSLGQTYEQYF.

The rearrangement links TRBV4-1 to TRBJ2-3; 16 nucleotides agree with TRBD2. Looked up from germline, CDR1 is MGHRA and CDR2 is YSYEKL. V shed 5 bases, J shed 4 bases, and the junction held 0 bases outside the gene matches. The CDR3 is 15 residues long. The CDR3 region is CASSGTSGRADTQYF. CDR3 nucleotide sequence: TGCGCCAGCAGCGGGACTAGCGGGAGGGCAGATACGCAGTATTTT.

The chain is built from TRBV6-5 and TRBJ1-4; D remains ambiguous. CDR1 is MNHEY and CDR2 is SVGAGI in the germline V gene. V was clipped by 6 bases and J by 8 bases, with 19 bases between them. The CDR3 runs 15 residues. For the CDR3, the DNA is TGTGCCAGCAGCCTGGGAACGACGGCGGGGGAAAAACTGTTTTTT. Residues: CASSLGTTAGEKLFF.

The genes are TRBV4-1 and TRBJ2-1, with a weak D call TRBD2 (6 bases). Germline values: CDR1 MGHRA, CDR2 YSYEKL. There are 14 residues in the CDR3. Trimming stripped 1 base from V and 3 bases from J, with 7 bases between. For the CDR3, the DNA is TGCGCCAGCAGCCAAGCCGGGAGCTACAATGAGCAGTTCTTC. This encodes CASSQAGSYNEQFF.

The rearrangement uses TRBV19 and TRBJ2-7; 9 bases are a match to TRBD1. The CDR3 runs 15 residues. J lost 5 bases, V lost 6 bases, and 11 bases had no gene match. Germline V gives CDR1 LNHDA, CDR2 SQIVND (reference sequence). The CDR3 sequence: CASSRFTGGTDEQYF. The CDR3 DNA is TGTGCCAGTAGCAGATTCACAGGGGGCACCGACGAGCAGTACTTC.

This clone was counted between two and nine times. The gene calls are TRBV28 and TRBJ2-5, with D perhaps TRBD2 (5 bases). V lost 7 bases and J lost 5, with 14 bases in between. Per germline, CDR1 MDHEN and CDR2 SYDVKM. The CDR3 length is 13 residues. CDR3 bases: TGTGCCAGCATTACGAAGACGGGGGAGACCCAGTACTTC. This translates into CASITKTGETQYF.

The V and J genes are TRBV20-1 and TRBJ1-1, with 8 positions matching TRBD1. The CDR3 runs 14 residues. The V gene end was trimmed by 6 bases and the J gene end by 1 base; junction bases not matched to a gene: 7. Per the germline V gene, CDR1 is DFQATT and CDR2 is SNEGSKA (reference sequence). CDR3 sequence (DNA): TGCAGTGCCAGTGGACAGGGAAAGAACACTGAAGCTTTCTTT. This encodes CSASGQGKNTEAFF.

The chain recombines TRBV7-6 with TRBJ2-7, with a tentative D call TRBD2 (6 bases). Germline loops: CDR1 SGHVS, CDR2 FNYEAQ. The V and J ends lost 2 bases and 5 bases respectively, with 16 bases between them. The CDR3 spans 15 residues. The CDR3 reads CASSLLWEAGDEQYF. Here the CDR3 DNA reads TGTGCCAGCAGCTTATTGTGGGAGGCCGGCGACGAGCAGTACTTC.

This clone has only one observation. V and J are TRBV2 and TRBJ1-5; D ambiguous. The CDR3 contains 14 residues. Germline-derived CDR1 and CDR2 are SNHLY and FYNNEI. Trimming left V 5 bases short and J 0 bases short, with 8 bases between. The CDR3 nucleotides read TGTGCCAGCAGTCCCGGACTTAGCAATCAGCCCCAGCATTTT. This gives the protein CASSPGLSNQPQHF.

The chain employs TRBV2 and TRBJ2-1; 15 nucleotides line up with TRBD2. This CDR3 is built from 19 residues. Germline CDR1 reads SNHLY; CDR2 reads FYNNEI. J gave up 6 bases and V 0 bases, and 9 bases lay outside the gene matches. Here the CDR3 reads CASSEAGLAGGRRVNEQFF. The CDR3 coding sequence is TGTGCCAGCAGTGAAGCGGGACTAGCGGGGGGTCGACGGGTCAATGAGCAGTTCTTC.

The chain recombines TRBV6-5 with TRBJ1-6; no clear D gene. CDR3 length: 15 residues. V lost 2 bases to trimming and J lost 5 bases, with 10 bases between them. Germline V gene data show CDR1 as MNHEY and CDR2 as SVGAGI. The CDR3 bases are TGTGCCAGCAGTTACCACCCCGGGGATAATTCACCCCTCCACTTT. Amino acid sequence: CASSYHPGDNSPLHF.

The rearrangement uses TRBV4-3 and TRBJ2-2, with D perhaps matching TRBD2 (5 bases). The CDR3 is made up of 15 amino acids. CDR1 is LGHNA, CDR2 YSLEER, per germline. V shed 11 bases and J shed 2 bases, with 18 bases lying between them. The CDR3: CASSVGVSNTGELFF. In DNA form, the CDR3 reads TGCGCCTCTTCCGTCGGGGTTTCAAACACCGGGGAGCTGTTTTTT.